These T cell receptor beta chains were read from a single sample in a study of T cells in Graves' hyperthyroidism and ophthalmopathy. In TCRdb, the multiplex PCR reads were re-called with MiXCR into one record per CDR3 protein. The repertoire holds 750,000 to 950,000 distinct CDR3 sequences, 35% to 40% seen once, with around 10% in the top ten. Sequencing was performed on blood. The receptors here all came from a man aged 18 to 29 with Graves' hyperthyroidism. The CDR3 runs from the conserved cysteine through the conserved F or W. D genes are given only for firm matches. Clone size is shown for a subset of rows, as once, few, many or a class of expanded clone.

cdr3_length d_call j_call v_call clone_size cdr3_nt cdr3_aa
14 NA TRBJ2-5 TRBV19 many TGTGCCAGTAGTATGGGGGGGCCGAGAGAGACCCAGTACTTC CASSMGGPRETQYF
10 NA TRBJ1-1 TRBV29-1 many TGCAGCGTTGGGACAGTAGAAGCTTTCTTT CSVGTVEAFF
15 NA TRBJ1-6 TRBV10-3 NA TGTGCCATCAGTGATAGGAGGACCGATCCGGCACCCCTCCACTTT CAISDRRTDPAPLHF
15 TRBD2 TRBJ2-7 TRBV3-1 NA TGTGCCAACAGCCAGAACAGAGCGGGAGAGTGGGAGCAGTACTTC CANSQNRAGEWEQYF
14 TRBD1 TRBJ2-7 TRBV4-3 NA TGCGCCAGCAGCCAATATCAGGGGGCATACGAGCAGTACTTC CASSQYQGAYEQYF
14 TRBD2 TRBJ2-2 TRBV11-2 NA TGTGCCAGCAGGTATACCGGGACTAGCGGGGAGCTGTTTTTT CASRYTGTSGELFF
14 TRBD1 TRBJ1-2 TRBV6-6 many TGTGCCAGCAGTCCCGACAGGGATCTCTATGGCTACACCTTC CASSPDRDLYGYTF
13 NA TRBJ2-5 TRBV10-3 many TGTGCCATCAGTGAGAGAGGAAGGGAGACCCAGTACTTC CAISERGRETQYF
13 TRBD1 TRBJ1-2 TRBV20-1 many TGCAGTGCTGCGACAGGGGCAGGAGGGGGCTACACCTTC CSAATGAGGGYTF
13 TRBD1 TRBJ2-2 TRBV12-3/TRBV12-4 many TGTGCCAGCAGCCGGACAGGGTCCGGGGAGCTGTTTTTT CASSRTGSGELFF
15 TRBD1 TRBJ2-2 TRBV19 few TGTGCCAGTAGTATGGACAGGGGCGGCACCGGGGAGCTGTTTTTT CASSMDRGGTGELFF